The entry that follows covers one T cell receptor beta chain sequence. Its antigen is as yet unknown. The data were obtained in a study of cytomegalovirus exposure and HLA in healthy donors. Among the roughly 120 subjects of the validation cohort, separate from the roughly 600-subject first cohort, were the donors. Whole-study results and caveats: In vitro assays verified that three CMV-associated chains recognized CMV antigens specifically. There were approximately 150 TCR beta chains listed as cytomegalovirus-associated. In the 130 or so validation repertoires, about 94% of cluster scores exceeded 0, per a later analysis.

Generated by immunoSEQ multiplex PCR, the TCRdb table keeps only in-frame clones and is missing some. Among 75,000 to 90,000 clones listed, roughly 96% were seen once. Unmatched junction bases numbered 2, after V lost 6 bases and J lost 4 bases. The CDR3 is 13 amino acids. Germline V lookup: CDR1 MNHEY, CDR2 SMNVEV (reference sequence). The sample consisted of PBMCs. This TCR derives from a woman aged 18 to 35 in good health and CMV-seronegative. The chain employs TRBV27 and TRBJ1-3; TRBD1 matches at 8 bases. CDR3 sequence (DNA): TGTGCCAGCAGCGGACAGGGCGGAAACACCATATATTTT. Its translation: CASSGQGGNTIYF.